A single sample gave rise to the 16 T cell receptor beta chains below, sequenced in a study of neurological immune-mediated disorders. TCRdb processed the 5' RACE reads anew with MiXCR; each CDR3 protein has one entry. The table has tens of thousands of distinct CDR3 sequences, nearly 5% seen once; the top ten hold approximately 8.8%. The sequencing input was CD4+ T cells from blood. The origin of the receptors is a man between 18 and 35 years old in good health.

At least ten counts were recorded for this clonotype. The chain is built from TRBV20-1 and TRBJ2-5; 9 bases match TRBD2. Germline CDR1 DFQATT, CDR2 SNEGSKA (reference sequence). This CDR3 contains 16 residues. With V trimmed by 0 bases and J by 2 bases, 7 bases remained unmatched. Written as DNA, the CDR3 is TGCAGTGCTAGAGATCTCGCTAGCGGGGCACAAGAGACCCAGTACTTC. Its translation is CSARDLASGAQETQYF.

This clonotype was recorded many times. V is TRBV20-1 and J is TRBJ1-6; D may be TRBD1 (5 bases). Germline loops: CDR1 DFQATT, CDR2 SNEGSKA (reference sequence). CDR3 size: 17 residues. V lost 2 bases and J lost 8, with 22 bases in between. The CDR3, as DNA: TGCAGTGCTAGACGAGCAGGGAGGCGGGTTAACCATTCACCCCTCCACTTT. It is translated as CSARRAGRRVNHSPLHF.

Many counts were recorded for this clonotype. The V gene is TRBV5-1, the J gene TRBJ1-4; no firm D call. V was pared by 4 bases and J by 0 bases, with 4 bases between. Germline-derived CDR1 and CDR2 are SGHRS and YFSETQ. This CDR3 comprises 13 residues. The CDR3 is CASSLATNEKLFF. CDR3 nucleotide sequence: TGCGCCAGCAGCCTTGCAACTAATGAAAAACTGTTTTTT.

This clonotype was seen many times. The chain carries TRBV5-6 and TRBJ1-1; the D gene is possibly TRBD1 (5 bases). The CDR3 runs to 13 residues. V gave up 4 bases and J gave up 4 bases, with 11 bases separating them. The germline V gene has CDR1 SGHDT and CDR2 YYEEEE. CDR3 residues: CASSKQVFTEAFF. Written as DNA, the CDR3 is TGTGCCAGCAGCAAACAGGTATTCACTGAAGCTTTCTTT. The whole variable domain, filled in from reference TRBV5-6 and TRBJ1-1, reads DAGVTQSPTHLIKTRGQQVTLRCSPKSGHDTVSWYQQALGQGPQFIFQYYEEEERQRGNFPDRFSGHQFPNYSSELNVNALLLGDSALYLCASSKQVFTEAFFGQGTRLTVV.

This clonotype appeared many times. V is TRBV7-2 and J is TRBJ1-3, with D possibly TRBD1 on 5 matching bases. The V gene's germline CDR1 is SGHTA and CDR2 FQGNSA. Deletions cut 5 bases from V and 7 bases from J, with 15 bases between. CDR3 length equals 14 residues. The CDR3 DNA is TGTGCCAGCAGCCGACAGCGTGATCGGAACACCATATATTTT. Translating gives CASSRQRDRNTIYF.

This clonotype was seen many times. The chain joins TRBV5-1 to TRBJ2-2; D unclear. V shed 1 base and J shed 7 bases, with 8 bases lying between them. This CDR3 has 13 amino acids. CDR1 and CDR2 (germline): SGHRS, YFSETQ. The CDR3 loop reads CASSLSEVGELFF. The DNA for the CDR3 is TGCGCCAGCAGCTTGTCAGAAGTCGGGGAGCTGTTTTTT.

At least ten counts were recorded for this clonotype. The chain has TRBV11-2 and TRBJ2-3; D gene ambiguous. CDR3 size: 12 residues. Trimming cost V 5 bases and J 7 bases, with 10 bases left between them. Germline assignment: CDR1 SGHAT and CDR2 FQNNGV. In DNA form, the CDR3 reads TGTGCCAGCAGCCCGGATGTGAATACGCAGTATTTT. Its protein product is CASSPDVNTQYF.

There are many counts of this clonotype. The chain combines TRBV7-2 with TRBJ2-3; D is unclear. This CDR3 is 16 amino acids long. Germline V gives CDR1 SGHTA, CDR2 FQGNSA. The ends were cut back, 3 bases at V and 6 bases at J, with 19 bases in the middle. This CDR3 reads CASSFKRSHFGDTQYF. CDR3 nucleotide sequence: TGTGCCAGCAGCTTCAAACGGTCCCACTTTGGGGATACGCAGTATTTT.

In this sample, this clonotype turned up many times. The chain uses TRBV10-3 and TRBJ2-3; tentative D call: TRBD1 (5 bases). Looked up from germline, CDR1 is ENHRY and CDR2 is SYGVKD. The V and J ends lost 7 bases and 0 bases respectively, with 14 bases between them. The CDR3 runs 15 residues. For the CDR3, the DNA is TGTGCCATCAAAAACCTGGACACTAGCACAGATACGCAGTATTTT. Amino acid sequence: CAIKNLDTSTDTQYF.

This clonotype was picked up many times. The chain joins TRBV28 to TRBJ2-3; the match to TRBD2 covers 8 bases. The germline gives CDR1 MDHEN, CDR2 SYDVKM. CDR3 length equals 13 residues. The V segment lost 7 bases and the J segment 14 bases; nucleotides outside the gene matches: 14. CDR3 residues: CASILEGTRRPYF. The CDR3 DNA reads as TGTGCCAGCATCCTTGAGGGGACTAGGAGACCGTATTTT.

In this sample, this clonotype turned up many times. This CDR3 reads CASSYSYNLEDGYTF. CDR3 DNA: TGTGCCAGCAGTTACTCTTATAATCTGGAGGATGGCTACACCTTC. The rearrangement uses TRBV6-5 and TRBJ1-2; D uncertain. CDR3 length: 15 amino acids. V was shortened by 0 bases and J by 6 bases, with 14 bases between the two germline ends. The germline V gene encodes CDR1 MNHEY and CDR2 SVGAGI.

This clonotype was observed many times. The V and J genes are TRBV20-1 and TRBJ1-2; D gene ambiguous. This CDR3 region has 12 residues. Germline CDR1 and CDR2: DFQATT and SNEGSKA (reference sequence). V was clipped by 0 bases and J by 4 bases, with 6 bases between them. The CDR3 loop is CSARDLAYGYTF. DNA of the CDR3: TGCAGTGCTAGAGATCTCGCCTATGGCTACACCTTC.

This chain uses TRBV11-3 with TRBJ2-2, with a tentative D call TRBD2 (5 bases). The length of the CDR3 is 18 residues. Per the germline V gene, CDR1 is SGHNT and CDR2 is YENEEA. V dropped 0 bases and J dropped 4 bases, with 18 bases sitting between them. The CDR3 loop reads CASSLDQGGSGVTGELFF. The CDR3 DNA reads as TGTGCCAGCAGCTTAGATCAAGGTGGGAGCGGCGTCACCGGGGAGCTGTTTTTT.

This clonotype was counted many times. This chain uses TRBV20-1 with TRBJ2-5, with 7 bases that match TRBD2. The germline CDR1 and CDR2 sequences are DFQATT and SNEGSKA (reference sequence). This CDR3 has 14 residues. J was trimmed by 2 bases and V by 6 bases; bases with no gene match: 9. DNA for the CDR3: TGCAGTGCATCCCCCGGGGGGTATCAAGAGACCCAGTACTTC. The encoded protein is CSASPGGYQETQYF.

This clonotype was observed many times. The genes are TRBV20-1 and TRBJ1-2, with D possibly TRBD1 on 6 matching bases. CDR1 and CDR2 (germline): DFQATT, SNEGSKA (reference sequence). The CDR3 contains 14 residues. The germline V and J ends were trimmed by 0 bases and 7 bases, with 15 bases remaining between them. This chain's CDR3 is CSARDNRASVGYTF. The CDR3 nucleotides read TGCAGTGCTAGAGATAACAGGGCGTCGGTTGGCTACACCTTC.

There are many counts of this clonotype. The CDR3 nucleotides are TGTGCCAGCAACGTCGGGGCCGCGAGCTCTGGGGCCAACGTCCTGACTTTC. Translated, it gives CASNVGAASSGANVLTF. The chain carries TRBV7-9 and TRBJ2-6; D assignment may be TRBD1 or TRBD2 (5 bases each). Trimming took 7 bases from V and 0 from J, leaving 16 bases between them. The CDR3 runs 17 residues. CDR1 SEHNR and CDR2 FQNEAQ come from the germline V gene (reference sequence).